The 16 T cell receptor beta chains below come from one sample, sequenced in a study of long-term antiretroviral therapy in people with HIV. The run of the v3.0 immunoSEQ assay was at survey level. TCRdb's table, derived via immunoSEQ multiplex PCR, lists solely in-frame clones and lacks some. Here the sample spans approximately 35,000 clones, 80% to 90% being singletons. The sample consisted of unsorted PBMCs, taken 2.2 years after starting antiretroviral therapy. Every receptor here comes from a man aged 18 to 30 with HIV.

This sequence joins TRBV14 and TRBJ2-3; 12 nucleotides match TRBD2. Trimming at V came to 1 base and at J to 2 bases, leaving 1 base not matched to a gene. Germline CDR1 reads SGHDN; CDR2 reads FVKESK. The CDR3 consists of 16 residues. Here the CDR3 DNA reads TGTGCCAGCAGCCAAGGACTAGCGGGGGTCACAGATACGCAGTATTTT. Protein: CASSQGLAGVTDTQYF. The full variable domain, completed using reference TRBV14 and TRBJ2-3, is EAGVTQFPSHSVIEKGQTVTLRCDPISGHDNLYWYRRVMGKEIKFLLHFVKESKQDESGMPNNRFLAERTGGTYSTLKVQPAELEDSGVYFCASSQGLAGVTDTQYFGPGTRLTVL.

As for this clone: The germline gene is not matched at one end of the junction; a read error may be the cause. CDR3 protein: CASSLGPRGYGYTF. The CDR3 DNA reads as TGTGCCAGCAGTTTGGGACCCAGGGGCTATGGCTACACCTTC. This rearrangement joins TRBV5-5 to TRBJ1-2, with a tentative D call TRBD1 (6 bases). CDR3 length equals 14 residues. CDR1 is SGHKS, CDR2 YYEKEE, per germline (reference sequence).

This clone showed up just once. This chain uses TRBV9 with TRBJ2-1; no reliable D call. CDR1 is SGDLS, CDR2 YYNGEE, per germline. V was pared by 0 bases and J by 8 bases, with 6 bases between. The CDR3 sequence is 12 residues long. CDR3 nucleotide sequence: TGTGCCAGCAGCGTAGTGGACCATGAGCAGTTCTTC. Translating it yields CASSVVDHEQFF. Using reference TRBV9 and TRBJ2-1 for the parts outside the CDR3, the full variable domain is DSGVTQTPKHLITATGQRVTLRCSPRSGDLSVYWYQQSLDQGLQFLIQYYNGEERAKGNILERFSAQQFPDLHSELNLSSLELGDSALYFCASSVVDHEQFFGPGTRLTVL.

V and J are TRBV9 and TRBJ1-2; D uncertain. V lost 4 bases, J lost 0 bases, and 16 bases lay in between. The CDR3 runs to 16 residues. From germline, CDR1 is SGDLS and CDR2 YYNGEE. The CDR3 loop reads CASSPSSGRTNYGYTF. The CDR3 coding sequence is TGTGCCAGCAGCCCCTCTTCCGGACGGACTAACTATGGCTACACCTTC.

This clone was observed once. The chain uses TRBV9 and TRBJ1-4; TRBD1 might be the D (6 bases). Trimming left V 4 bases short and J 10 bases short, with 20 bases between. The CDR3 totals 15 residues. From germline, CDR1 is SGDLS and CDR2 YYNGEE. DNA of the CDR3: TGTGCCAGCAGCACCCTCTCCAGGGGCCCAGGAAAACTGTTTTTT. This gives the protein CASSTLSRGPGKLFF.

This chain uses TRBV9 with TRBJ1-2, with 8 bases fitting TRBD1. CDR1 SGDLS and CDR2 YYNGEE come from the germline V gene. Trimming took 4 bases from V and 2 from J; bases not matched to a gene: 7. CDR3 length: 15 residues. Here the CDR3 DNA reads TGTGCCAGCAGCTTAGGACAGGGTTCCAACTATGGCTACACCTTC. Translating it yields CASSLGQGSNYGYTF.

This clone was found once. The chain employs TRBV14 and TRBJ2-3; no reliable D call. This CDR3 region has 13 residues. From germline, CDR1 is SGHDN and CDR2 FVKESK. The ends were cut back, 1 base at V and 6 bases at J, with 8 bases in the middle. The CDR3 nucleotides are TGTGCCAGCAGCCAAGCGCCCTTGGATACGCAGTATTTT. It translates to CASSQAPLDTQYF.

V is TRBV7-3 and J is TRBJ2-7; D not certain. Germline V gene lookup returns CDR1 SGHTA and CDR2 FQGTGA. This CDR3 region has 16 residues. Trimming stripped 1 base from V and 2 bases from J, with 15 bases between. The CDR3 coding sequence is TGTGCCAGCAGCTTAATGGGCGCCGGTACGGCCTACGAGCAGTACTTC. This encodes CASSLMGAGTAYEQYF.

V usage is TRBV7-2 and J usage is TRBJ1-1; D gene unclear. CDR3 length: 14 amino acids. V was pared by 0 bases and J by 6 bases, with 11 bases between. Germline V CDR1 and CDR2: SGHTA, FQGNSA. The CDR3 DNA follows: TGTGCCAGCAGCTTAGCCCTGGGAAGAGCTGAAGCTTTCTTT. Translated: CASSLALGRAEAFF.

The chain uses TRBV29-1 and TRBJ2-7; D is possibly TRBD2 (6 bases). The CDR3 has 12 residues. V was shortened by 3 bases and J by 4 bases, with 10 bases between the two germline ends. The V gene's germline CDR1 is SQVTM and CDR2 ANQGSEA. The CDR3 DNA is TGCAGCGTTGACGGGGGTAGATACGAGCAGTACTTC. This encodes CSVDGGRYEQYF.

The chain recombines TRBV7-8 with TRBJ2-7; 9 bases are a match to TRBD1. The CDR3 contains 16 residues. Losses at the gene ends were 4 bases for V and 5 bases for J; bases not matched to a gene: 12. Germline CDR1 reads SGHVS; CDR2 reads FQNEAQ. CDR3 protein: CASSSRPGQGVHEQYF. DNA for the CDR3: TGTGCCAGCAGCTCCAGACCGGGACAGGGAGTCCACGAGCAGTACTTC. Filled out from reference TRBV7-8 and TRBJ2-7, the complete variable domain reads GAGVSQSPRYKVAKRGQDVALRCDPISGHVSLFWYQQALGQGPEFLTYFQNEAQLDKSGLPSDRFFAERPEGSVSTLKIQRTQQEDSAVYLCASSSRPGQGVHEQYFGPGTRLTVT.

The rearrangement uses TRBV5-1 and TRBJ1-5; D call uncertain. The V gene's germline CDR1 is SGHRS and CDR2 YFSETQ. The CDR3 loop spans 13 amino acids. V was cut by 4 bases and J by 7 bases, with 12 bases left in between. The chain's CDR3 is CASSPIGGQPQHF. The CDR3 DNA is TGCGCCAGCAGCCCTATAGGAGGCCAGCCCCAGCATTTT.

DNA of the CDR3: TGTGCCAGCAGCGGGACCTTTGGGTCCTACGAGCAGTACTTC. Amino acids: CASSGTFGSYEQYF. The chain employs TRBV2 and TRBJ2-7; D tentatively reads TRBD1 or TRBD2 (5 bases each). Germline V gene lookup returns CDR1 SNHLY and CDR2 FYNNEI. Trimming pared 6 bases from V and 1 base from J, leaving 13 bases between. This CDR3 comprises 14 residues.

This clone came up once. The rearrangement links TRBV29-1 to TRBJ2-3, with 9 bases lining up with TRBD2. This CDR3 contains 19 residues. Trimming took 5 bases from V and 5 from J; bases not matched to a gene: 23. CDR1 is SQVTM and CDR2 is ANQGSEA in the germline V gene. CDR3 in amino acids: CSVLVVIGCGGGARDTQYF. The CDR3 DNA sequence: TGCAGCGTTCTAGTTGTGATTGGTTGTGGCGGGGGGGCTAGAGATACGCAGTATTTT.

The chain is built from TRBV27 and TRBJ2-7; D is possibly TRBD2 (5 bases). Germline loops: CDR1 MNHEY, CDR2 SMNVEV (reference sequence). Trimming shortened V by 2 bases and J by 1 base, and 9 bases separated the two germline ends. CDR3 size: 14 residues. The CDR3 spells CASSLKPGSYEQYF. The DNA of the CDR3 is TGTGCCAGCAGTTTAAAACCGGGATCCTACGAGCAGTACTTC.

The chain employs TRBV25-1 and TRBJ2-2; TRBD2 agrees at 9 bases. Germline CDR1 and CDR2: MGHDK and SYGVNS. This CDR3 spans 13 amino acids. Unmatched junction bases numbered 1, after V lost 6 bases and J lost 5 bases. The CDR3 here is CASRGLATGELFF. CDR3 DNA sequence: TGTGCCAGCAGGGGACTAGCTACCGGGGAGCTGTTTTTT.